This T cell receptor beta chain derives from a study of control samples from healthy donors and cancer patients. V was trimmed by 3 bases and J by 11 bases, leaving 16 bases between them. The length of the CDR3 is 14 residues. CDR1 is LGHDT, CDR2 YNNKEL, per germline (reference sequence). Some clones are missing from TCRdb's copy, which holds only in-frame ones; the method was immunoSEQ multiplex PCR. The repertoire holds over 100,000 clones, with more than 85% as singletons. This chain links TRBV3-1 (or the pseudogene TRBV3-2) with TRBJ1-4; possible D gene TRBD1, 5 bases. This sequence originates from a woman between 50 and 59 years old in good health. Sequences were obtained from blood. The CDR3 sequence: CASSQGLAAGKLFF. The CDR3 DNA sequence: TGTGCCAGCAGCCAGGGACTCGCTGCTGGGAAACTGTTTTTT.